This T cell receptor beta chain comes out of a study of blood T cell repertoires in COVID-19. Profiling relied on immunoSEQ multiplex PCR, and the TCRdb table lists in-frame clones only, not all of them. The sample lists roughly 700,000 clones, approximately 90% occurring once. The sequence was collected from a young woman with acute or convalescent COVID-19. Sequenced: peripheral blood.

CDR3 loop: CASSLTGGIGYTF. CDR3 DNA: TGTGCCAGCAGCTTAACAGGGGGCATTGGCTACACCTTC. The chain joins TRBV7-2 to TRBJ1-2; 9 bases agree with TRBD1. Germline loops: CDR1 SGHTA, CDR2 FQGNSA. V lost 2 bases and J lost 7; bases outside the gene matches: 2. The CDR3 consists of 13 residues.